This is a list of T cell receptor beta chains from one sample in a study of CD8+CD57+ T cells in acquired aplastic anemia. Via MiXCR, TCRdb re-called the reads, giving one row per CDR3 protein. The sample lists 250,000 to 350,000 distinct CDR3 sequences, approximately 55% occurring once. Specimen: sorted CD4+, CD8+, or CD8+CD57+ T cells (not recorded which) from PBMCs. These receptors came from a human donor with severe aplastic anemia or a healthy control (not recorded which). Both conserved end residues are trimmed from each CDR3.

V gene	J gene	CDR3 protein
TRBV12-3/TRBV12-4	TRBJ2-3	ASSYPRGMGGTDTQY
TRBV6-5	TRBJ1-4	ASSYSRGRSEKLF
TRBV10-3	TRBJ2-3	ATLAGGPLTDTQY
TRBV7-2	TRBJ1-5	ASSPKGQGDRPQH
TRBV9	TRBJ2-7	ASSVGTGGSSFYEQY
TRBV29-1	TRBJ2-5	SVDTLGGETQY
TRBV10-3	TRBJ1-3	AISDSGQGATNTIY
TRBV13	TRBJ1-2	ASSGPGGYGYT
TRBV7-2	TRBJ2-5	ASSQDGLAETQY
TRBV6-2/TRBV6-3	TRBJ2-7	ASSEQGREQY
TRBV29-1	TRBJ2-1	SGGSVEGGNEQF
TRBV6-1	TRBJ2-1	ASRAWWGGRYNEQF
TRBV9	TRBJ2-5	ASSVGLLETQY
TRBV20-1	TRBJ2-2	SASRGSGELF
TRBV27	TRBJ2-7	ASRFLGTGENSYEQY
TRBV9	TRBJ1-1	ASSVEGAGLAF
TRBV11-1	TRBJ2-3	ASSPGDGSTDTQY
TRBV5-1	TRBJ1-2	ASRSDRGQAYT
TRBV19	TRBJ1-5	ASSKMTGRNQPQH
TRBV4-2	TRBJ2-2	ASSHPARTGSTGELF
TRBV6-5	TRBJ2-3	ASKNRDGPRTDTQY
TRBV11-2	TRBJ2-2	ASSFAGRGTGELF
TRBV20-1	TRBJ1-1	SAFRDGLNTEAF
TRBV11-2	TRBJ1-1	ASSLMGQGRMNTEAF
TRBV6-1	TRBJ2-7	ASSYKERYEQY